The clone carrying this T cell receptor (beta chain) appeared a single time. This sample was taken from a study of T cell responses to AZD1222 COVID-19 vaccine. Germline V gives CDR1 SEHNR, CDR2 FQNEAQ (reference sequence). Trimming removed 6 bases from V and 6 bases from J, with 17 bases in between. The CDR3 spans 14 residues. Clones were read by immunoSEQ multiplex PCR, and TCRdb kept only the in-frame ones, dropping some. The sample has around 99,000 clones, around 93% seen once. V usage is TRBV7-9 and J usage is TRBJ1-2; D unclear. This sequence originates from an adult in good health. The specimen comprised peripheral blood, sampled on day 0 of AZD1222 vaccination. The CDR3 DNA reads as TGTGCCAGCAGTGTCCGGTTAATCGGTAATGGCTACACCTTC. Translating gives CASSVRLIGNGYTF.